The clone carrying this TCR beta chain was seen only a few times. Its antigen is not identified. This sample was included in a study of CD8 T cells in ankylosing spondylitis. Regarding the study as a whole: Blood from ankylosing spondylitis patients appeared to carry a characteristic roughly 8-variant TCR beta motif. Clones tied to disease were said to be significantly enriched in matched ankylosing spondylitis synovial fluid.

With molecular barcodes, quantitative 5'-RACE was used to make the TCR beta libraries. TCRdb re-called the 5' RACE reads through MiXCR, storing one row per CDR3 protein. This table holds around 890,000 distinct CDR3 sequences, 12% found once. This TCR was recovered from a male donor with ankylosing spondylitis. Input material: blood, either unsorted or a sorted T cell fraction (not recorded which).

CDR3 DNA sequence: TGCAGTGGGGACGGTGACTACGAGCAGTACTTC. Encoded protein: CSGDGDYEQYF. The chain combines TRBV20-1 with TRBJ2-7; the D call may be TRBD1 or TRBD2 (5 bases each). The CDR3 length is 11 residues. V was trimmed by 7 bases and J by 3 bases, leaving 10 bases between them. Germline V gene lookup returns CDR1 DFQATT and CDR2 SNEGSKA (reference sequence).